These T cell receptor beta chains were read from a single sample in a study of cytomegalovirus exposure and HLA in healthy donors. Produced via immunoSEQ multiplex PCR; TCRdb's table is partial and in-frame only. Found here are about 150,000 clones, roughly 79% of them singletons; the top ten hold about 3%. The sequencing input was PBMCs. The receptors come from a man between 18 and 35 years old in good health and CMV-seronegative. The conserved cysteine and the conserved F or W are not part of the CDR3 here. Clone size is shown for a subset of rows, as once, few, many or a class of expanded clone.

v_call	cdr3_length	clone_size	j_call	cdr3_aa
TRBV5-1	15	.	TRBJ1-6	ASSIGQGGSYNSPLH
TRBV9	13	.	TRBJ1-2	ASSPLSVGAYGYT
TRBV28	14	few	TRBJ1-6	ASSLGSGTGGSPLH
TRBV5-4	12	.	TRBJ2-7	ASSLAWATYEQY
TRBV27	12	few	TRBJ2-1	ASGGLAVYNEQF
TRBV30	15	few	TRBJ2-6	AWSGDRVSSGANVLT
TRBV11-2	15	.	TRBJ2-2	ASSSFGTGGNTGELF
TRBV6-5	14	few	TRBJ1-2	ASSYVGQGARYGYT
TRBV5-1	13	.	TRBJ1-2	ASRSDPGQNYGYT
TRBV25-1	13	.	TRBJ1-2	ASSGADYTNYGYT
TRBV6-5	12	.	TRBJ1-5	ASSYRWGHQPQH
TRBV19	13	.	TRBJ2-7	ASRGPTSGTYEQY
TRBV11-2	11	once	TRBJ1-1	ASSFQGNTEAF
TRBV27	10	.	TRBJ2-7	ASRGGVYEQY
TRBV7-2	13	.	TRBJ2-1	ASSSGLAGGNEQF
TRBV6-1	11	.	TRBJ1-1	ASSPREGNEAF
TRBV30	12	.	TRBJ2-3	AWSVGSGGDTQY